The 25 T cell receptor beta chains given below trace back to one sample, sequenced in a study of blood T cells in healthy people across ages. A second PCR, run for about 6 to 12 cycles, used a sample-barcoded 5' primer plus a J-beta primer mix. TCRdb recomputed calls from the 5' RACE reads with MiXCR, one row per CDR3 protein. The profile covers about 1.5 million distinct CDR3 sequences, with roughly two fifths appearing a single time and 4% taken by the ten largest. Sequencing used blood. The receptors were gathered from a woman aged 18-29 years in good health.

The genes are TRBV29-1 and TRBJ1-5; possibly TRBD1 for D (5 bases). CDR3 length: 13 amino acids. CDR1 and CDR2 (germline): SQVTM, ANQGSEA. V dropped 4 bases and J dropped 3 bases, with 10 bases sitting between them. CDR3: CSVATVLNQPQHF. CDR3 DNA: TGCAGCGTTGCGACAGTTCTCAATCAGCCCCAGCATTTT.

The V gene is TRBV20-1, the J gene TRBJ2-7, with a weak D call TRBD2 (6 bases). This CDR3 contains 14 residues. The V end lost 5 bases, the J end lost 0 bases, and 14 bases lay between the germline ends. Germline CDR1 DFQATT, CDR2 SNEGSKA (reference sequence). The CDR3 is CSAWDLQSSYEQYF. The CDR3 DNA sequence: TGCAGTGCTTGGGACTTGCAGAGCTCCTACGAGCAGTACTTC.

Only one count was recorded for this clonotype. The chain couples TRBV4-1 to TRBJ2-4; no clear D. The closer fit of TRBJ2-7 to the DNA end suggests the J call may be wrong. The CDR3 length is 15 residues. CDR1 MGHRA and CDR2 YSYEKL come from the germline V gene. The CDR3 DNA follows: TGCGCCAGCAGCCATGTCCCTGGGGATGCCTACGAGCAGTACTTC. Its translation: CASSHVPGDAYEQYF.

This clonotype was seen repeatedly, ten times or more. This sequence joins TRBV7-9 and TRBJ1-6; 7 bases match TRBD1. The CDR3 contains 14 residues. The ends lost 4 bases at V and 6 bases at J; junction bases unmatched: 3. Germline assignment: CDR1 SEHNR and CDR2 FQNEAQ (reference sequence). CDR3 sequence (DNA): TGTGCCAGCAGCTCCTCAGGGGGTAATTCACCCCTCCACTTT. Protein sequence: CASSSSGGNSPLHF. Supplemented by reference TRBV7-9 and TRBJ1-6, the full variable domain reads DTGVSQNPRHKITKRGQNVTFRCDPISEHNRLYWYRQTLGQGPEFLTYFQNEAQLEKSRLLSDRFSAERPKGSFSTLEIQRTEQGDSAMYLCASSSSGGNSPLHFGNGTRLTVT.

This clonotype was detected only a few times. One junction end disagrees with the germline gene, perhaps due to a read error. The gene calls are TRBV2 and TRBJ2-6; unclear D gene. CDR3 length: 12 amino acids. Germline V gene data show CDR1 as SNHLY and CDR2 as FYNNEI. The CDR3: CATSPSLGVLTF. For the CDR3, the DNA is TGTGCCACCAGTCCGTCCCTGGGAGTCCTGACTTTC.

The chain is built from TRBV24-1 and TRBJ2-5; D remains unclear. This CDR3 has 14 residues. The germline CDR1 and CDR2 sequences are KGHDR and SFDVKD. V lost 1 base, J lost 2 bases, and 7 bases lay in between. The CDR3 nucleotides read TGTGCCACCAGTGATTTCTCAGCGCAAGAGACCCAGTACTTC. Protein product: CATSDFSAQETQYF.

The chain uses TRBV5-1 and TRBJ1-1, with D possibly matching TRBD1 (6 bases). V was clipped by 4 bases and J by 10 bases, with 17 bases between them. This CDR3 contains 13 residues. Germline lookup yields CDR1 SGHRS and CDR2 YFSETQ. CDR3 DNA: TGCGCCAGCAGCCCAGACAGGAGGCCCGGAGCTTTCTTT. Amino acids: CASSPDRRPGAFF.

This chain joins TRBV20-1 and TRBJ2-1, with TRBD2 identical over 12 bases. Per germline, CDR1 DFQATT and CDR2 SNEGSKA (reference sequence). The CDR3 sequence is 17 residues long. J lost 10 bases, V lost 0 bases, and 13 bases had no gene match. The CDR3 coding sequence is TGCAGTGCTAGAGACCTACTAGGCGGACTAGCGGGAAACGAGCAGTTCTTC. This translates into CSARDLLGGLAGNEQFF.

The chain joins TRBV14 to TRBJ1-3, with TRBD1 matching over 7 bases. V lost 3 bases and J lost 1; bases outside the gene matches: 6. Germline assignment: CDR1 SGHDN and CDR2 FVKESK. This CDR3 has 16 residues. The CDR3 DNA reads as TGTGCCAGCAGCCAGATAAGGGGGCCTTCTGGAAACACCATATATTTT. This translates into CASSQIRGPSGNTIYF.

The gene calls are TRBV29-1 and TRBJ1-2; 7 bases match TRBD1. The V and J ends lost 5 bases and 8 bases, in that order; junction bases with no gene match: 5. This CDR3 has 11 residues. Germline-derived CDR1 and CDR2 are SQVTM and ANQGSEA. This chain's CDR3 is CSVTGVEGYTF. The CDR3 bases are TGCAGCGTTACAGGGGTAGAAGGCTACACCTTC.

In this sample, this clonotype turned up a few times. The rearrangement uses TRBV4-3 and TRBJ2-3, with D possibly called TRBD1 or TRBD2 (5 bases each). CDR3 length equals 16 residues. Between the trimmed V and J ends, which lost 1 base and 2 bases, there was a span of 13 bases. Per the germline V gene, CDR1 is LGHNA and CDR2 is YSLEER. The CDR3 DNA reads TGCGCCAGCAGCCAAGGTCCGGGACCCTCCACAGATACGCAGTATTTT. It encodes CASSQGPGPSTDTQYF.

This clonotype was seen more than once but under ten times. This chain connects TRBV11-2 to TRBJ2-1; D is possibly TRBD1 or TRBD2 (7 bases each). V lost 3 bases and J lost 8, with 17 bases in between. Germline V gene data show CDR1 as SGHAT and CDR2 as FQNNGV. This CDR3 has 15 amino acids. The CDR3 loop is CASSLSTGRDDEQFF. The CDR3 DNA is TGTGCCAGCAGCTTGTCGACAGGGAGGGACGATGAGCAGTTCTTC.

The chain links TRBV5-6 to TRBJ1-2; 12 nucleotides align to TRBD1. This CDR3 has 15 residues. The germline V gene has CDR1 SGHDT and CDR2 YYEEEE. J lost 7 bases, V lost 3 bases, and 7 bases had no gene match. CDR3 coding DNA: TGTGCCAGCAGCTCCCCTTTGGGACAGGGGGCTGGCTACACCTTC. Its translation is CASSSPLGQGAGYTF.

A few counts support this clonotype. The CDR3 sequence: CASSLGVGNTIYF. CDR3 DNA sequence: TGTGCCAGCAGTTTAGGCGTGGGAAACACCATATATTTT. The genes are TRBV12-3 or TRBV12-4 and TRBJ1-3; D gene uncertain. V was pared by 1 base and J by 4 bases, with 5 bases between. The CDR3 covers 13 residues.

The rearrangement uses TRBV6-6 and TRBJ2-7; tentatively, D is TRBD2 (6 bases). Matching the DNA end better, TRBJ2-5 makes the J call doubtful. This CDR3 is built from 15 residues. Per the germline V gene, CDR1 is MNHNY and CDR2 is SVGAGI (reference sequence). The CDR3 loop is CASSSGGTLGKTQYF. Here the CDR3 DNA reads TGTGCCAGCTCCTCTGGGGGGACTCTCGGAAAGACCCAGTACTTC.

This clonotype turned up a few times. The CDR3 DNA sequence: TGCAGTGCGGTACAGGGCCTTAGCACAGATACGCAGTATTTT. Its protein product is CSAVQGLSTDTQYF. This chain uses TRBV20-1 with TRBJ2-3; TRBD1 might be the D (6 bases). CDR1 is DFQATT, CDR2 SNEGSKA, per germline (reference sequence). The CDR3 consists of 14 residues. V was shortened by 6 bases and J by 0 bases, with 13 bases between the two germline ends.

This clonotype was seen a few times. V is TRBV2 and J is TRBJ2-7, with D unclear. The CDR3 is 11 amino acids. The germline V gene has CDR1 SNHLY and CDR2 FYNNEI. With 7 bases removed from V and 5 bases from J, the gap between germline ends came to 9 bases. The CDR3: CASTPGHEQYF. The CDR3 DNA reads TGTGCCAGCACACCCGGCCACGAGCAGTACTTC.

The chain uses TRBV30 and TRBJ2-1; no clear D gene. CDR1 is GTSNPN and CDR2 is SVGIG in the germline V gene (reference sequence). The CDR3 sequence is 14 residues long. Trimming cost V 0 bases and J 7 bases, with 13 bases left between them. The CDR3 DNA reads as TGTGCCTGGAGTGTAGGGCTCCCTCTTAATGAGCAGTTCTTC. This encodes CAWSVGLPLNEQFF.

This clonotype was observed a few times. This chain uses TRBV7-2 with TRBJ2-1; the D is unclear. The germline V and J ends were trimmed by 9 bases and 3 bases, with 12 bases remaining between them. CDR1 SGHTA and CDR2 FQGNSA come from the germline V gene. The CDR3 sequence is 13 residues long. The CDR3 region has the DNA TGTGCCAGTCTAAGGGATTTCTACAATGAGCAGTTCTTC. As protein: CASLRDFYNEQFF.

The chain uses TRBV6-6 and TRBJ2-7; D is ambiguous. Germline V gives CDR1 MNHNY, CDR2 SVGAGI (reference sequence). CDR3 length equals 15 residues. Trimming stripped 4 bases from V and 0 bases from J, with 13 bases between. The CDR3 protein is CASSSPGESSYEQYF. As DNA, the CDR3 is TGTGCCAGCAGTTCCCCCGGAGAAAGCTCCTACGAGCAGTACTTC.

This clonotype has only a few counts. This chain connects TRBV4-2 to TRBJ2-7; 9 bases map to TRBD1. The last part of the DNA fits TRBJ2-5 better; the J call may be wrong. The CDR3 runs to 15 residues. Germline assignment: CDR1 LGHNA and CDR2 YNFKEQ. The CDR3 DNA follows: TGTGCCAGCAGCCCAGCCGGGACAGGGAGCGAGACCCAGTACTTC. This gives the protein CASSPAGTGSETQYF.

The rearrangement joins TRBV19 to TRBJ2-1, with D perhaps matching TRBD1 (6 bases). The CDR3 covers 14 residues. V lost 6 bases and J lost 7, with 16 bases in between. CDR1 and CDR2 (germline): LNHDA, SQIVND (reference sequence). Written as DNA, the CDR3 is TGTGCCAGTAGCCCTACGACACAGGGTAATGAGCAGTTCTTC. Amino acid sequence: CASSPTTQGNEQFF.

V gene TRBV10-3 combines with J gene TRBJ2-2; D gene unclear. This CDR3 has 15 amino acids. CDR1 and CDR2 (germline): ENHRY, SYGVKD. The V gene lost 3 bases and the J gene lost 0 bases, with 8 bases spanning the gap. The CDR3 is CAISDPGANTGELFF. The CDR3 region has the DNA TGTGCCATCAGTGATCCCGGAGCGAACACCGGGGAGCTGTTTTTT.

The chain uses TRBV28 and TRBJ2-5, with D perhaps being TRBD1 or TRBD2 (7 bases each). TRBJ2-7 matches the DNA end more closely, so the J call is doubtful. This CDR3 has 14 residues. Per the germline V gene, CDR1 is MDHEN and CDR2 is SYDVKM. CDR3 DNA sequence: TGTGCCAGCAGTTTTTCGCAGGGGGGGAACGAGCAGTACTTC. Amino acids: CASSFSQGGNEQYF.

This clonotype was counted between two and nine times. The chain recombines TRBV20-1 with TRBJ2-3; D may match TRBD1 or TRBD2 (6 bases each). CDR1 DFQATT and CDR2 SNEGSKA come from the germline V gene (reference sequence). V was clipped by 6 bases and J by 2 bases, with 12 bases between them. The CDR3 length is 13 residues. The CDR3 reads CSAGGGHTDTQYF. The CDR3 DNA is TGCAGTGCCGGAGGGGGGCACACAGATACGCAGTATTTT.